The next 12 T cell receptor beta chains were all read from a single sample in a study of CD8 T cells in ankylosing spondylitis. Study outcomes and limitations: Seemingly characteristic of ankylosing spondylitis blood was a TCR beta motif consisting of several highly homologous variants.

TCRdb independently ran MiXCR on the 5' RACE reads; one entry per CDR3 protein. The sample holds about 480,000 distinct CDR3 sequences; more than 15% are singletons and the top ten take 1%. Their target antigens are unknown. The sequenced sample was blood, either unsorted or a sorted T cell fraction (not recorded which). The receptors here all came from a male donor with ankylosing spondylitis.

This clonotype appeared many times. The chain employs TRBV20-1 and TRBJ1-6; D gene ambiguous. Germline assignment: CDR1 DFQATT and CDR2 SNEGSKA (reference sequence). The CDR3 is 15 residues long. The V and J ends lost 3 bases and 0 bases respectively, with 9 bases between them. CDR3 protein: CSARFGSSYNSPLHF. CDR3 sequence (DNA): TGCAGTGCTAGGTTTGGGAGCTCCTATAATTCACCCCTCCACTTT.

The CDR3 coding sequence is TGTGCCAGCCTGCTCTCGGCGGGGAACTCCTACGAGCAGTACTTC. Its translation: CASLLSAGNSYEQYF. This sequence joins TRBV2 and TRBJ2-7, with TRBD2 as a possible D gene (6 bases). Germline CDR1 reads SNHLY; CDR2 reads FYNNEI. With 8 bases removed from V and 0 bases from J, the gap between germline ends came to 17 bases. This CDR3 has 15 residues. Based on the CDR3 plus reference TRBV2 and TRBJ2-7, the full variable domain is EPEVTQTPSHQVTQMGQEVILRCVPISNHLYFYWYRQILGQKVEFLVSFYNNEISEKSEIFDDQFSVERPDGSNFTLKIRSTKLEDSAMYFCASLLSAGNSYEQYFGPGTRLTVT.

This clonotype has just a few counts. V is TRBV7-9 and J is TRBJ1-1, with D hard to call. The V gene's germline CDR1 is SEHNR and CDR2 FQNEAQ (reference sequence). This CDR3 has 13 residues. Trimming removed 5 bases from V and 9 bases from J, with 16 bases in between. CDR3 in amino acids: CASSPSTHLKAFF. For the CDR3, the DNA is TGTGCCAGCAGCCCGTCGACACATTTGAAAGCTTTCTTT.

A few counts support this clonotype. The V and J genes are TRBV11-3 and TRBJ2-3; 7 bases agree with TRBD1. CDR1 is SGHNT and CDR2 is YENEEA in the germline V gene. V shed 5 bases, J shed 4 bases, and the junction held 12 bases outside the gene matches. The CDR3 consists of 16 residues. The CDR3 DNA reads TGTGCCAGCAGCACCAGACAGGGAAAGGGAGCAGATACGCAGTATTTT. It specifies CASSTRQGKGADTQYF.

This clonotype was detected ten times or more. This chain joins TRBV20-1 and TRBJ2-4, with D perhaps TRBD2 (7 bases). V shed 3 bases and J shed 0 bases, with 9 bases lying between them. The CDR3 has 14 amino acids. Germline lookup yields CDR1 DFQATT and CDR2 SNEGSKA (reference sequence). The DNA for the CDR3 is TGCAGTGCTAGCCGGGGGGCAGCCAAAAACATTCAGTACTTC. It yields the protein CSASRGAAKNIQYF.

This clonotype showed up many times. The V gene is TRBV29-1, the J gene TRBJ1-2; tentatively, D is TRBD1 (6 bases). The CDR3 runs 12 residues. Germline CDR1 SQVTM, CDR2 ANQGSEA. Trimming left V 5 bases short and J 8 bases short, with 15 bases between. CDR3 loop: CSVSPDRMGYTF. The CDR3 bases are TGCAGCGTTAGTCCCGACAGGATGGGCTACACCTTC.

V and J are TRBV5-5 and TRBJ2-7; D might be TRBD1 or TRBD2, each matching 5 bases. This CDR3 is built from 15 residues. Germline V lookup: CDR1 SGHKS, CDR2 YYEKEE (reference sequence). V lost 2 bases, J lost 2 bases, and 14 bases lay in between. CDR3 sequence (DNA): TGTGCCAGCAGCTTCTCCGGGACCCCAACCTACGAGCAGTACTTC. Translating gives CASSFSGTPTYEQYF.

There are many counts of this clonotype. The CDR3, as DNA: TGCAGTGCTAGTTTCCCAGCGGGAGGACCCGAGCAGTACTTC. Protein sequence: CSASFPAGGPEQYF. V usage is TRBV20-1 and J usage is TRBJ2-7; TRBD2 aligns across 9 bases. The CDR3 sequence is 14 residues long. From germline, CDR1 is DFQATT and CDR2 SNEGSKA (reference sequence). The V and J ends lost 3 bases and 6 bases, in that order; junction bases with no gene match: 9.

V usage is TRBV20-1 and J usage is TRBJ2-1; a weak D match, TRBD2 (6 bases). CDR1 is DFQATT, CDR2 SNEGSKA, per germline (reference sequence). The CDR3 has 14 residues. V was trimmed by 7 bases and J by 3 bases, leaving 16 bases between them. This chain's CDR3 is CSVTPRGYYNEQFF. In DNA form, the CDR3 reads TGCAGTGTCACCCCCCGGGGGTACTACAATGAGCAGTTCTTC.

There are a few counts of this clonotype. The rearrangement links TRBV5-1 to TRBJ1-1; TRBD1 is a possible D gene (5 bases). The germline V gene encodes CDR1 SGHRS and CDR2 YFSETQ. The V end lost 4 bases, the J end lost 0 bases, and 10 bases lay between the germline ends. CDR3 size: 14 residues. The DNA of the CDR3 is TGCGCCAGCAGCGGGGGACTGCTGAACACTGAAGCTTTCTTT. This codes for CASSGGLLNTEAFF.

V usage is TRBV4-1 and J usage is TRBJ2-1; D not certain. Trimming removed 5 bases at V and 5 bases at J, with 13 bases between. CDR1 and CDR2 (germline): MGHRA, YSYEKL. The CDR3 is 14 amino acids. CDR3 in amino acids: CASSYRTENNEQFF. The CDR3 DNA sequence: TGCGCCAGCAGCTATCGGACGGAAAACAATGAGCAGTTCTTC.

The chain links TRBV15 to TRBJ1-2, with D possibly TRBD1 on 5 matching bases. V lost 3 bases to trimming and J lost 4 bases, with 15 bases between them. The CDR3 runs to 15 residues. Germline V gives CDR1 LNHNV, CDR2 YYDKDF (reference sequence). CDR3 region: CATSSGEGKLYGYTF. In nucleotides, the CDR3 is TGTGCCACCAGCAGTGGCGAGGGGAAACTCTATGGCTACACCTTC. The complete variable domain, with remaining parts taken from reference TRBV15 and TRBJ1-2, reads DAMVIQNPRYQVTQFGKPVTLSCSQTLNHNVMYWYQQKSSQAPKLLFHYYDKDFNNEADTPDNFQSRRPNTSFCFLDIRSPGLGDTAMYLCATSSGEGKLYGYTFGSGTRLTVV.